The clone carrying this T cell receptor beta chain was detected a few times. The data derive from a study of technical replicates of blood from a few donors. Using immunoSEQ multiplex PCR, the repertoire was profiled, and TCRdb retains in-frame clones only, with some absent. This sample yields tens of thousands of clones, of which roughly 92% are seen a single time; 0.4% to 0.5% belongs to the top ten. CDR3 length: 15 amino acids. Germline lookup yields CDR1 SGHNT and CDR2 YENEEA. The J segment lost 7 bases and the V segment lost 5 bases, leaving 8 bases of the junction unmatched. The TCR originated in a human donor in good health. Sequenced sample: T cells isolated from PBMCs. The V and J genes are TRBV11-3 and TRBJ2-7; TRBD2 aligns across 13 bases. CDR3 DNA: TGTGCCAGCAGCCTACTAGCGGGAGGGTTTGAGGAGCAGTACTTC. It is translated as CASSLLAGGFEEQYF.